The 2 T cell receptor beta chains reported below all come from one sample, sequenced in a study of shared clonotypes between healthy human individuals. The data were produced by immunoSEQ multiplex PCR, yet TCRdb's version contains in-frame clones alone and is incomplete. The table includes nearly 750,000 clones, about two thirds detected once. The sequencing input was memory CD4+ T cells sorted from blood. Subset meaning: CD45RA-negative fraction. The receptors here all came from a woman in her 30s in good health.

The chain is built from TRBV7-9 and TRBJ2-7, with D tentatively TRBD1 (6 bases). The length of the CDR3 is 14 residues. Deletions cut 4 bases from V and 2 bases from J, with 12 bases between. Germline V gene data show CDR1 as SEHNR and CDR2 as FQNEAQ (reference sequence). The CDR3 sequence is CASSSPRGTYEQYF. The CDR3 DNA sequence: TGTGCCAGCAGCTCGCCCAGGGGAACCTACGAGCAGTACTTC.

This clone was seen only once. V and J are TRBV30 and TRBJ1-2, with TRBD1 matching 7 bases. The V gene's germline CDR1 is GTSNPN and CDR2 SVGIG (reference sequence). The V gene end was trimmed by 5 bases and the J gene end by 5 bases; junction bases not matched to a gene: 20. CDR3 length equals 17 residues. CDR3 loop: CAWFQPRTGHYVYGYTF. In nucleotides, the CDR3 is TGTGCCTGGTTTCAACCCCGGACAGGACACTACGTTTATGGCTACACCTTC.